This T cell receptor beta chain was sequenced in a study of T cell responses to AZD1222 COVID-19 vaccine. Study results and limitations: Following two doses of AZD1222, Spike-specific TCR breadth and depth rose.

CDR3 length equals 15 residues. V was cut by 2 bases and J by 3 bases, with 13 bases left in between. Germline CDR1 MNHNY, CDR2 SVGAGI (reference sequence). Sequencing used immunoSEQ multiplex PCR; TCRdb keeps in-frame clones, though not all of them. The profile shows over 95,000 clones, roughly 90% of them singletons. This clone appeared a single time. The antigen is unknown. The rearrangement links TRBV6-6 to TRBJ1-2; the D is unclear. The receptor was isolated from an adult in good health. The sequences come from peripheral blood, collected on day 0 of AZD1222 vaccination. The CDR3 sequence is CASSYGQTGDYGYTF. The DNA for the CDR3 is TGTGCCAGCAGTTACGGTCAGACCGGTGACTATGGCTACACCTTC.